One and the same sample provided the 27 T cell receptor beta chains below, sequenced in a study of technical replicates of blood from a handful of donors. Only in-frame clones appear in the TCRdb table, and some are missing; sequencing was by immunoSEQ multiplex PCR. The profile shows about 83,000 clones, around 96% of them singletons. Sequences were obtained from T cells isolated from PBMCs. The receptor source for this set is a human donor in good health.

This chain links TRBV19 with TRBJ1-1; no reliable D call. V lost 1 base to trimming and J lost 3 bases, with 15 bases between them. This CDR3 has 16 residues. CDR1 is LNHDA and CDR2 is SQIVND in the germline V gene (reference sequence). CDR3 DNA sequence: TGTGCCAGTAGTATAGGCAAGCCCCCAACAGACACTGAAGCTTTCTTT. Translating gives CASSIGKPPTDTEAFF. The complete variable domain, with remaining parts taken from reference TRBV19 and TRBJ1-1, reads DGGITQSPKYLFRKEGQNVTLSCEQNLNHDAMYWYRQDPGQGLRLIYYSQIVNDFQKGDIAEGYSVSREKKESFPLTVTSAQKNPTAFYLCASSIGKPPTDTEAFFGQGTRLTVV.

The chain joins TRBV9 to TRBJ2-1; 7 bases fit TRBD1. The V and J ends lost 10 bases and 8 bases, in that order; junction bases with no gene match: 15. This CDR3 spans 14 amino acids. CDR1 and CDR2 (germline): SGDLS, YYNGEE. DNA of the CDR3: TGTGCCGGCTCCATGACAGGGAAGTCGGATGAGCAGTTCTTC. Translation: CAGSMTGKSDEQFF. The variable domain in full, completed from reference TRBV9 and TRBJ2-1, reads DSGVTQTPKHLITATGQRVTLRCSPRSGDLSVYWYQQSLDQGLQFLIQYYNGEERAKGNILERFSAQQFPDLHSELNLSSLELGDSALYFCAGSMTGKSDEQFFGPGTRLTVL.

The V call is TRBV4-2, the J call TRBJ2-5; tentative D call: TRBD1 (6 bases). Germline CDR1 LGHNA, CDR2 YNFKEQ. V lost 4 bases to trimming and J lost 2 bases, with 11 bases between them. CDR3 length: 14 residues. The CDR3 is CASSRRQEQETQYF. In nucleotides, the CDR3 is TGTGCCAGCAGCCGTAGACAGGAGCAAGAGACCCAGTACTTC.

Of note for this clone: The sample carries other DNA sequences with the same CDR3. This chain uses TRBV7-2 with TRBJ2-3; 9 bases are shared with TRBD2. Per germline, CDR1 SGHTA and CDR2 FQGNSA. This CDR3 is built from 15 residues. The V gene end was trimmed by 2 bases and the J gene end by 0 bases; junction bases not matched to a gene: 0. CDR3 sequence reads: CASSLTSGSTDTQYF. The CDR3 DNA reads as TGTGCCAGCAGCTTAACTAGCGGGAGCACAGATACGCAGTATTTT.

The chain combines TRBV4-3 with TRBJ2-1; D gene ambiguous. In germline, CDR1 is LGHNA, CDR2 YSLEER. With 2 bases removed from V and 0 bases from J, the gap between germline ends came to 11 bases. The CDR3 is 16 amino acids. In nucleotides, the CDR3 is TGCGCCAGCAGCCAATATTCTCCGAGCTCCTACAATGAGCAGTTCTTC. It translates to CASSQYSPSSYNEQFF.

The rearrangement uses TRBV5-1 and TRBJ1-2; weak D call: TRBD1 (5 bases). Trimming took 2 bases from V and 4 from J, leaving 12 bases between them. This CDR3 contains 14 residues. CDR1 is SGHRS and CDR2 is YFSETQ in the germline V gene. The CDR3: CASSFEGLGYGYTF. CDR3 sequence (DNA): TGCGCCAGCAGCTTCGAGGGACTAGGCTATGGCTACACCTTC.

The gene calls are TRBV5-1 and TRBJ1-1; 8 nucleotides line up with TRBD1. Trimming removed 4 bases from V and 1 base from J; junction bases left unmatched: 3. The CDR3 is made up of 14 amino acids. CDR1 and CDR2 (germline): SGHRS, YFSETQ. The DNA for the CDR3 is TGCGCCAGCAGCGCGGGACAGGCGAACACTGAAGCTTTCTTT. The encoded protein is CASSAGQANTEAFF.

The chain has TRBV27 and TRBJ1-1, with D unclear. V shed 3 bases and J shed 4 bases, with 12 bases lying between them. Germline values: CDR1 MNHEY, CDR2 SMNVEV (reference sequence). There are 14 residues in the CDR3. Written as DNA, the CDR3 is TGTGCCAGCAGTTTTGCCCGGGAGAGCACTGAAGCTTTCTTT. This gives the protein CASSFARESTEAFF.

This rearrangement joins TRBV27 to TRBJ2-7; 7 bases are a match to TRBD1. The CDR3 is 19 residues long. The germline gives CDR1 MNHEY, CDR2 SMNVEV (reference sequence). With V trimmed by 4 bases and J by 4 bases, 22 bases remained unmatched. The DNA for the CDR3 is TGTGCCAGCAGTTCGAGAACCAGCCCTAGACAGGGTGTAGGATACGAGCAGTACTTC. It is translated as CASSSRTSPRQGVGYEQYF.

V is TRBV7-8 and J is TRBJ2-3; D unclear. The CDR3 sequence is 15 residues long. CDR1 is SGHVS, CDR2 FQNEAQ, per germline. Trimming removed 8 bases from V and 2 bases from J, with 17 bases in between. The CDR3 nucleotides are TGTGCCAGCTTTAGTGTCGCGTCAATCACAGATACGCAGTATTTT. Its protein product is CASFSVASITDTQYF.

The chain uses TRBV6-4 and TRBJ1-1; perhaps TRBD1 as D (5 bases). Trimming removed 2 bases from V and 2 bases from J, with 12 bases in between. CDR1 and CDR2 from the germline V gene are MRHNA and SNTAGT. The CDR3 has 15 residues. The DNA for the CDR3 is TGTGCCAGCAGTGACACTCAGGGTCGAAACACTGAAGCTTTCTTT. It yields the protein CASSDTQGRNTEAFF.

J is TRBJ2-2 and V is TRBV19, with 8 bases that match TRBD2. The trim removed 5 bases at V and 1 base at J, leaving 6 bases unmatched. Looked up from germline, CDR1 is LNHDA and CDR2 is SQIVND (reference sequence). The CDR3 runs 16 residues. The CDR3 sequence: CASSVIAGQNTGELFF. CDR3 DNA sequence: TGTGCCAGTAGTGTTATAGCGGGACAGAACACCGGGGAGCTGTTTTTT. Full variable domain (outside the CDR3, taken from reference TRBV19 and TRBJ2-2): DGGITQSPKYLFRKEGQNVTLSCEQNLNHDAMYWYRQDPGQGLRLIYYSQIVNDFQKGDIAEGYSVSREKKESFPLTVTSAQKNPTAFYLCASSVIAGQNTGELFFGEGSRLTVL.

The rearrangement joins TRBV19 to TRBJ2-2, with TRBD2 matching over 9 bases. Germline CDR1 reads LNHDA; CDR2 reads SQIVND (reference sequence). Germline trimming cut 3 bases from V and 6 bases from J; bases unmatched to any gene: 2. The CDR3 is made up of 14 amino acids. The chain's CDR3 is CASSISGGSGELFF. The CDR3 DNA reads TGTGCCAGTAGTATCAGCGGGGGGTCCGGGGAGCTGTTTTTT.

V usage is TRBV7-6 and J usage is TRBJ2-7; 10 nucleotides line up with TRBD2. The CDR3 is made up of 16 amino acids. Germline V gene sequence: CDR1 SGHVS, CDR2 FNYEAQ. V gave up 2 bases and J gave up 4 bases; unmatched junction bases: 8. The CDR3 DNA is TGTGCCAGCAGCTTAAGTCCAGCGGGAGGGCCATACGAGCAGTACTTC. It is translated as CASSLSPAGGPYEQYF.

The rearrangement joins TRBV6-1 to TRBJ2-2; D may be TRBD2 (6 bases). This CDR3 is 13 amino acids long. CDR1 MNHNS and CDR2 SASEGT come from the germline V gene. The germline V and J ends were trimmed by 3 bases and 4 bases, with 6 bases remaining between them. CDR3 region: CASSETSTGELFF. The CDR3, as DNA: TGTGCCAGCAGTGAGACTAGCACCGGGGAGCTGTTTTTT.

This chain links TRBV29-1 with TRBJ2-1; a possible D gene is TRBD2 (7 bases). The germline gives CDR1 SQVTM, CDR2 ANQGSEA. V lost 4 bases and J 5 bases, leaving 12 bases between the germline ends. CDR3 length equals 13 residues. The CDR3 loop reads CSVGVGGDNEQFF. As DNA, the CDR3 is TGCAGCGTTGGGGTAGGGGGGGACAATGAGCAGTTCTTC.

This clone is a singleton in its sample. V usage is TRBV11-1 and J usage is TRBJ2-7, with D maybe TRBD1 (6 bases). CDR3 length equals 15 residues. The ends were cut back, 5 bases at V and 5 bases at J, with 19 bases in the middle. Germline CDR1 reads SGHAT; CDR2 reads FQDESV (reference sequence). CDR3 loop: CASSPPDRPAHEQYF. The CDR3 bases are TGTGCCAGCAGCCCCCCCGACAGGCCCGCTCACGAGCAGTACTTC.

V gene TRBV10-3 combines with J gene TRBJ2-4; TRBD2 matches at 9 bases. V lost 3 bases to trimming and J lost 6 bases; unmatched junction nucleotides: 3. The CDR3 runs 14 residues. Germline CDR1 and CDR2: ENHRY and SYGVKD. CDR3 bases: TGTGCCATCAGTGACTCGACTAGCGGAAACATTCAGTACTTC. Its protein product is CAISDSTSGNIQYF.

The chain couples TRBV7-3 to TRBJ2-2, with 7 positions matching TRBD2. The CDR3 is 14 residues long. CDR1 is SGHTA and CDR2 is FQGTGA in the germline V gene. V lost 10 bases to trimming and J lost 5 bases; unmatched junction nucleotides: 10. CDR3 region: CATLAGVQTGELFF. DNA of the CDR3: TGTGCCACCCTCGCGGGAGTTCAGACCGGGGAGCTGTTTTTT.

The V call is TRBV19, the J call TRBJ2-7, with TRBD2 as a possible D gene (6 bases). This CDR3 has 14 amino acids. With 4 bases removed from V and 3 bases from J, the gap between germline ends came to 13 bases. CDR1 is LNHDA, CDR2 SQIVND, per germline (reference sequence). The CDR3 DNA follows: TGTGCCAGTAGTAGGGGGGACCCCAGCTACGAGCAGTACTTC. Protein: CASSRGDPSYEQYF.

The chain employs TRBV5-5 and TRBJ2-1; 8 positions agree with TRBD1. V lost 4 bases and J lost 7; bases outside the gene matches: 7. The germline gives CDR1 SGHKS, CDR2 YYEKEE (reference sequence). The CDR3 runs 14 residues. CDR3 nucleotide sequence: TGTGCCAGCAGCCCGGGACAGGAGAAGAATGAGCAGTTCTTC. Its translation: CASSPGQEKNEQFF.

This chain links TRBV11-3 with TRBJ2-7; D gene ambiguous. Trimming removed 3 bases from V and 7 bases from J, with 19 bases in between. Germline V lookup: CDR1 SGHNT, CDR2 YENEEA. The length of the CDR3 is 15 residues. The CDR3 DNA sequence: TGTGCCAGCAGCTTTTCCGTGACTTTTTCTTATGAGCAGTACTTC. Its translation: CASSFSVTFSYEQYF.

V gene TRBV29-1 combines with J gene TRBJ2-3; D may be TRBD2 (5 bases). Per germline, CDR1 SQVTM and CDR2 ANQGSEA. The CDR3 has 15 residues. The germline V and J ends were trimmed by 4 bases and 2 bases, with 16 bases remaining between them. The CDR3 here is CSVGRAGSYTDTQYF. The CDR3 DNA sequence: TGCAGCGTTGGGCGGGCAGGTTCCTACACAGATACGCAGTATTTT.

V usage is TRBV5-1 and J usage is TRBJ2-5; 13 bases agree with TRBD2. This CDR3 region has 14 residues. Germline CDR1 and CDR2: SGHRS and YFSETQ. The CDR3 nucleotides are TGCTCCTCGACTAGCGGGAGGTCACAAGAGACCCAGTACTTC. Residues: CSSTSGRSQETQYF.

The chain employs TRBV2 and TRBJ2-6, with a weak D call TRBD2 (6 bases). The CDR3 is 18 residues long. Germline V gives CDR1 SNHLY, CDR2 FYNNEI. Deletions cut 3 bases from V and 2 bases from J, with 17 bases between. Here the CDR3 DNA reads TGTGCCAGCAGTGATGAATCGGTACTAGCTACTGGGGCCAACGTCCTGACTTTC. This codes for CASSDESVLATGANVLTF.

J is TRBJ2-1 and V is TRBV5-4; possible D gene TRBD1, 6 bases. Per germline, CDR1 SGHNT and CDR2 YYREEE (reference sequence). The CDR3 loop spans 13 amino acids. V dropped 5 bases and J dropped 7 bases, with 13 bases sitting between them. CDR3 in DNA: TGTGCCAGCAGTTTTATGAGGGGGAATGAGCAGTTCTTC. It encodes CASSFMRGNEQFF.

This rearrangement joins TRBV11-2 to TRBJ2-1, with 9 bases fitting TRBD2. CDR1 and CDR2 from the germline V gene are SGHAT and FQNNGV. V lost 5 bases to trimming and J lost 0 bases; unmatched junction nucleotides: 8. The CDR3 loop spans 17 amino acids. This chain's CDR3 is CASSITSGFSSYNEQFF. Here the CDR3 DNA reads TGTGCCAGCAGCATCACTAGCGGGTTTAGCTCCTACAATGAGCAGTTCTTC.